This TCR beta chain was recovered during a study of OX40 agonist ivuxolimab in advanced cancers. Study-wide background: Hepatocellular carcinoma, melanoma, renal cell or head and neck cancer was diagnosed in the dose-escalation patients. Of the patients, three showed partial responses, one with hepatocellular carcinoma and two with cutaneous melanoma.

Measured with immunoSEQ multiplex PCR; TCRdb has only the in-frame clones, and not every one. Among around 60,000 clones, roughly four fifths were seen once, and the ten largest hold more than 1.1%. Concerning this clone itself: What it binds is not known.

Study-wide points: Not determined was the antigen specificity of the expanded peripheral T cells.

This sequence originates from an adult with an advanced solid tumor such as melanoma, head and neck, liver or kidney cancer. Specimen: CD4+ or CD8+ T cells sorted from blood, collected in a trial of the OX40 agonist ivuxolimab.

DNA for the CDR3: TGTGCCAGCAGTCATCTCCTCCAGGACAAGGGTAGACGGAACATTCAGTACTTC. Translation gives CASSHLLQDKGRRNIQYF. The genes are TRBV2 and TRBJ2-4; perhaps TRBD1 as D (5 bases). The length of the CDR3 is 18 residues. Per the germline V gene, CDR1 is SNHLY and CDR2 is FYNNEI. The germline V and J ends were trimmed by 5 bases and 7 bases, with 27 bases remaining between them.